The 14 T cell receptor beta chains given below trace back to one sample, sequenced in a study of control samples from healthy donors and cancer patients (TCRdb year 2020). The method was the immunoSEQ multiplex PCR assay. In TCRdb, the immuneACCESS table is reduced to in-frame sequences with V and J assigned. These tables do not hold every clone; where another copy was compared, an unresolved V gene accounts for under half, and the others remain unexplained. In all, the sample holds almost 90,000 clones, and roughly 86% of those were seen once. The ten largest clones capture around 21% of the sample. The sequenced material came from blood. Receptor source: a man younger than 40 in good health.

The rearrangement uses TRBV5-1 and TRBJ2-1, with D possibly called TRBD1 or TRBD2 (7 bases each). Germline loops: CDR1 SGHRS, CDR2 YFSETQ. V was clipped by 1 base and J by 10 bases, with 18 bases between them. The CDR3 has 15 amino acids. CDR3 sequence: CASSLTGEGLYEQFF. The CDR3, as DNA: TGCGCCAGCAGCTTGACAGGGGAGGGCTTATACGAGCAGTTCTTC.

Points on this clone: One end of the junction varies from germline; a read error may be responsible. The chain joins TRBV7-7 to TRBJ2-3; TRBD2 matches 7 bases. Germline CDR1 reads SSHAT; CDR2 reads FNYEAQ (reference sequence). CDR3 size: 13 residues. In nucleotides, the CDR3 is TGTGCTAGCAGTCTCCCGGGGGGAGATACGCAGTATTTT. Amino acid sequence: CASSLPGGDTQYF.

The chain is built from TRBV5-5 and TRBJ2-1; 10 bases are a match to TRBD1. In germline, CDR1 is SGHKS, CDR2 YYEKEE (reference sequence). The CDR3 runs to 15 residues. V lost 4 bases to trimming and J lost 7 bases; unmatched junction nucleotides: 8. CDR3 sequence reads: CASSASTGGGNEQFF. Written as DNA, the CDR3 is TGTGCCAGCAGCGCCTCGACAGGGGGCGGGAATGAGCAGTTCTTC.

The V call is TRBV6-1, the J call TRBJ2-3; no clear D. This CDR3 spans 14 amino acids. Trimming shortened V by 2 bases and J by 0 bases, and 6 bases separated the two germline ends. Germline V gives CDR1 MNHNS, CDR2 SASEGT. Here the CDR3 reads CASSELYSTDTQYF. CDR3 DNA: TGTGCCAGCAGTGAATTGTACAGCACAGATACGCAGTATTTT.

The chain carries TRBV27 and TRBJ2-2; D gene uncertain. The CDR3 has 14 amino acids. Trimming stripped 2 bases from V and 1 base from J, with 5 bases between. CDR1 and CDR2 (germline): MNHEY, SMNVEV (reference sequence). The CDR3 loop reads CASSLARNTGELFF. In DNA form, the CDR3 reads TGTGCCAGCAGTTTAGCCAGGAACACCGGGGAGCTGTTTTTT.

CDR3: CATSSRGRTDTQYF. Written as DNA, the CDR3 is TGTGCCACCAGTTCCCGGGGGCGCACAGATACGCAGTATTTT. The chain links TRBV24-1 to TRBJ2-3; either TRBD1 or TRBD2 may supply D (6 bases each). The CDR3 length is 14 residues. Trimming cost V 6 bases and J 1 base, with 10 bases left between them. Germline values: CDR1 KGHDR, CDR2 SFDVKD.

The chain uses TRBV5-4 and TRBJ2-5; the D is unclear. Per germline, CDR1 SGHNT and CDR2 YYREEE (reference sequence). V lost 4 bases, J lost 2 bases, and 9 bases lay in between. The CDR3 consists of 13 residues. The CDR3 sequence is CASSLTEQETQYF. CDR3 sequence (DNA): TGTGCCAGCAGCCTTACCGAGCAAGAGACCCAGTACTTC.

The CDR3 nucleotides read TGTGCCAGCAGTGGTGACAAATCTGGCAATCAGCCCCAGCATTTT. It codes for CASSGDKSGNQPQHF. This sequence joins TRBV2 and TRBJ1-5; the D is unclear. Germline loops: CDR1 SNHLY, CDR2 FYNNEI. The CDR3 length is 15 residues. Deletions cut 4 bases from V and 2 bases from J, with 12 bases between.

The CDR3, as DNA: TGTGCCTGGGCTAACAGCAATGATCAGCCCCAGCATTTT. Its translation: CAWANSNDQPQHF. The chain couples TRBV30 to TRBJ1-5; no clear D. The V end was cut by 5 bases, the J end by 5 bases, with 13 bases between. The CDR3 totals 13 residues. Germline lookup yields CDR1 GTSNPN and CDR2 SVGIG (reference sequence).

The V and J genes are TRBV27 and TRBJ2-1; perhaps TRBD2 as D (6 bases). V was clipped by 7 bases and J by 0 bases, with 19 bases between them. Looked up from germline, CDR1 is MNHEY and CDR2 is SMNVEV (reference sequence). This CDR3 is 17 amino acids long. CDR3 in amino acids: CASTPGDGRDSYNEQFF. CDR3 nucleotide sequence: TGTGCCAGCACCCCCGGTGACGGGCGGGACTCCTACAATGAGCAGTTCTTC.

This sequence joins TRBV6-6 and TRBJ1-5; D is unclear. The germline gives CDR1 MNHNY, CDR2 SVGAGI (reference sequence). CDR3 length: 13 amino acids. Trimming took off 10 bases at V and 5 bases at J, with 15 bases between the two ends. In DNA form, the CDR3 reads TGTGCCACAGCGACGACGGTCGATCAGCCCCAGCATTTT. Amino acid sequence: CATATTVDQPQHF.

The chain uses TRBV2 and TRBJ2-5; 11 positions agree with TRBD2. The CDR3 is 15 amino acids. The V segment lost 5 bases and the J segment 1 base; nucleotides outside the gene matches: 3. CDR1 is SNHLY and CDR2 is FYNNEI in the germline V gene. The CDR3 protein is CASSSSGGPQETQYF. CDR3 DNA sequence: TGTGCCAGCAGTTCTAGCGGGGGGCCCCAAGAGACCCAGTACTTC.

The chain carries TRBV5-1 and TRBJ1-1, with a possible D match to TRBD1 (6 bases). The V gene lost 4 bases and the J gene lost 1 base, with 8 bases spanning the gap. The CDR3 runs to 13 residues. In germline, CDR1 is SGHRS, CDR2 YFSETQ. The CDR3 here is CASSPGQNTEAFF. The CDR3 DNA follows: TGCGCCAGCAGCCCGGGACAGAACACTGAAGCTTTCTTT.

V is TRBV6-4 and J is TRBJ2-3; 10 positions match TRBD2. Per the germline V gene, CDR1 is MRHNA and CDR2 is SNTAGT. The CDR3 is made up of 15 amino acids. Losses at the gene ends were 4 bases for V and 3 bases for J; bases not matched to a gene: 4. The CDR3 DNA is TGTGCCAGCAGTGCGGCTAGCGGGGGAACAGATACGCAGTATTTT. Its translation: CASSAASGGTDTQYF.